These T cell receptor beta chains were read from a single sample in a study of beta chain features in type 1 diabetes. The method was immunoSEQ multiplex PCR; TCRdb's version includes in-frame clones alone and lacks a portion of them. There are hundreds of thousands of clones in the sample; 13% to 15% occur only once, and about 0.026% lies in the top ten. The source material was naive CD4+ T cells from blood. The receptors shown here come from a middle-aged woman in good health. CDR3s include the opening cysteine and the closing phenylalanine or tryptophan. The D gene is left open where the match is weak. Where a row states a size, it is once, few, many or the class of an expanded clone; other rows omit it.

j_call d_call clone_size v_call cdr3_nt cdr3_aa
TRBJ1-4 . once TRBV12-5 TGTGCTAGTGGTATCGCCAGGGCGAGTAATGAAAAACTGTTTTTT CASGIARASNEKLFF
TRBJ2-3 . few TRBV10-3 TGTGCCATCAGCGTCACAGGGACATTCCTAATAGATACGCAGTATTTT CAISVTGTFLIDTQYF
TRBJ1-2 TRBD1 . TRBV5-1 TGCGCCAGCAGCGTGGGACAGGGACCGGTCTATGGCTACACCTTC CASSVGQGPVYGYTF
TRBJ2-5 TRBD1 few TRBV7-2 TGTGCCAGCAGCCAGACAGACAGGGACGGGACCCAGTACTTC CASSQTDRDGTQYF
TRBJ1-2 . few TRBV6-5 TGTGCCAGCAGTTACTCGACGGGTGGCTATGGCTACACCTTC CASSYSTGGYGYTF
TRBJ1-2 TRBD1 . TRBV18 TGTGCCAGCTCACCCTCAATGACAGGGGATAACTATGGCTACACCTTC CASSPSMTGDNYGYTF
TRBJ1-4 . few TRBV4-3 TGCGCCAGCAGCCAAGATCGGACAGCAACTAATGAAAAACTGTTTTTT CASSQDRTATNEKLFF
TRBJ2-1 TRBD2 many TRBV7-2 TGTGCCAGCAGCATACCGGGACTAGCGATTGAGCAGTTCTTC CASSIPGLAIEQFF
TRBJ2-7 TRBD1 few TRBV6-5 TGTGCCAGCAGTTACCGTCGACAGGGCGAACGGGGCGAGCAGTACTTC CASSYRRQGERGEQYF
TRBJ1-3 . . TRBV7-2 TGTGCCAGCGGGGGGGTGGCCTCTGGAAACACCATATATTTT CASGGVASGNTIYF
TRBJ2-2 . few TRBV7-9 TGTGCCAGCAGCCAACAGGTCTGGAACGCCGGGGAGCTGTTTTTT CASSQQVWNAGELFF
TRBJ2-7 . . TRBV7-2 TGTGCCAGCAGCTTACTGGGGAGCTCCTACGAGCAGTACTTC CASSLLGSSYEQYF
TRBJ1-1 . few TRBV5-4 TGTGCCAGCAGCTTGGCTGTGACTCAGAACACTGAAGCTTTCTTT CASSLAVTQNTEAFF
TRBJ2-1 TRBD2 many TRBV28 TGTGCCAGTACTGGAGGCGGGGGGCCCTACAATGAGCAGTTCTTC CASTGGGGPYNEQFF
TRBJ1-2 TRBD1 . TRBV11-2 TGTGCCAGCAGCCCCAGGGGGCCGACTAACTATGGCTACACCTTC CASSPRGPTNYGYTF